This TCR beta chain emerged from a study of cytomegalovirus exposure and HLA in healthy donors. Overall study findings and caveats: Later on, an analysis found that several of the most significant clusters appeared to be linked to common viral pathogens, which included parvovirus B19. V- and J-gene trimming of TCR beta was linked (in a later analysis) to a missense DCLRE1C variant. A few V segments could not be told apart, such as TRBV6-2 and TRBV6-3, and were left out.

The PCR had 60 Vbeta and 13 Jbeta primers. Measured with immunoSEQ multiplex PCR; TCRdb has only the in-frame clones, and not every one. Here the sample table reports under 200,000 clones. The CDR3 runs 14 residues. The J segment lost 9 bases and the V segment lost 6 bases, leaving 7 bases of the junction unmatched. Germline CDR1 reads MNHNS; CDR2 reads SASEGT. As concerns this clone: The antigen is undetermined.

Healthy bone marrow donors made up the cohort. The clonotype was recovered from a man aged 25-45 years in good health and CMV-seronegative. The V gene is TRBV6-1, the J gene TRBJ2-1; 11 nucleotides align to TRBD1. The sequenced sample consisted of PBMCs. This CDR3 reads CASRAGTGGSEQFF. As DNA, the CDR3 is TGTGCCAGCAGGGCAGGGACAGGGGGAAGTGAGCAGTTCTTC.